This T cell receptor (beta chain) was recovered during a study of blood T cell repertoires in COVID-19. Study information: Sources were T cells, B-cell-depleted T cells, or PBMCs; the material itself was cDNA or gDNA.

The protocol was immunoSEQ multiplex PCR, while the TCRdb copy is restricted to in-frame clones and leaves out a portion. The sample includes 120,000 to 150,000 clones, 79% of them seen just once. Germline V gives CDR1 LNHDA, CDR2 SQIVND (reference sequence). The CDR3 consists of 15 residues. Trimming at V came to 5 bases and at J to 8 bases, leaving 11 bases not matched to a gene. The V and J genes are TRBV19 and TRBJ1-4, with 7 bases aligning to TRBD1. The TCR originated in a man aged 55 to 70 with acute or convalescent COVID-19. Sequenced sample: peripheral blood. CDR3 sequence reads: CASSSSTGFLEKLFF. The CDR3 DNA follows: TGTGCCAGTAGTTCTTCGACAGGGTTTCTCGAAAAACTGTTTTTT.